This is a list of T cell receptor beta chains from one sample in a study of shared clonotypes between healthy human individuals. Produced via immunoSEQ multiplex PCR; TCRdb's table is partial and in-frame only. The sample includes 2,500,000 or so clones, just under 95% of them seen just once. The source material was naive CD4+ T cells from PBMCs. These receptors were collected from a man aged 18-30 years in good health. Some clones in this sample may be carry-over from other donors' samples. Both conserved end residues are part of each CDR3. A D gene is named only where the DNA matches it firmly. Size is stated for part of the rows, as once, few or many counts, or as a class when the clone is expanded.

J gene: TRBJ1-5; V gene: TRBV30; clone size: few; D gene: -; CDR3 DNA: TGTGCCTGGAGTGTAAAAGGGGCCCAGCCCCAGCATTTT; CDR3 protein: CAWSVKGAQPQHF
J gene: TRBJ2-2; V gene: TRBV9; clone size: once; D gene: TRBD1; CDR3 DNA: TGTGCCAGCAGCTCCAGGGGGCTAATCGCCGGGGAGCTGTTTTTT; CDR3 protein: CASSSRGLIAGELFF
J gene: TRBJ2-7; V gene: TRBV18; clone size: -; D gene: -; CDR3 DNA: TGTGCCAGCTCACCGAGACACTCCTCCTACGAGCAGTACTTC; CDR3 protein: CASSPRHSSYEQYF
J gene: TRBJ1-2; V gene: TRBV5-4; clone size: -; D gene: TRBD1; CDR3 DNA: TGTGCCAGCAGCCAGGACAGGGGAGGGTATGGCTACACCTTC; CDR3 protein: CASSQDRGGYGYTF
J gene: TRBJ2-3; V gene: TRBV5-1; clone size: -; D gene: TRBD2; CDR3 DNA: TGCGCCAGCAGCCAGGGACTAGCGGGAGTCTATGCAGATACGCAGTATTTT; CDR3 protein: CASSQGLAGVYADTQYF
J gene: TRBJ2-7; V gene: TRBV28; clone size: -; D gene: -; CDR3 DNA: TGTGCCAGCAGTTTATGGGGAGGGACACACACCTACGAGCAGTACTTC; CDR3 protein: CASSLWGGTHTYEQYF
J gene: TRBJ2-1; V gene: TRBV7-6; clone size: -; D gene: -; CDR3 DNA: TGTGCCAGCAGCTTAGTCGGTGAACCGGGTGGGGGTGAGCAGTTCTTC; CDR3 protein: CASSLVGEPGGGEQFF
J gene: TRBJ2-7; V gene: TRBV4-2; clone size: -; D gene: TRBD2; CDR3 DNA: TGTGCCAGCAGCCGACTAGCGGGAGGAGACTCCTACGAGCAGTACTTC; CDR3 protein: CASSRLAGGDSYEQYF
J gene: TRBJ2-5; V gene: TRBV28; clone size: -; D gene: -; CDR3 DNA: TGTGCCAGCAGGAAACCGGGCCCCTGGGAGACCCAGTACTTC; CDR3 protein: CASRKPGPWETQYF
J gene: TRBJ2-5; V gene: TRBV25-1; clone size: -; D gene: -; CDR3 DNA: TGTGCCAGCAGTGCCGGGTACCAAGAGACCCAGTACTTC; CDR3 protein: CASSAGYQETQYF
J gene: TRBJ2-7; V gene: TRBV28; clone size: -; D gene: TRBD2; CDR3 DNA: TGTGCCAGCAGAATAAGTGGGGGTAGCGGGAAGCAGTACTTC; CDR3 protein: CASRISGGSGKQYF
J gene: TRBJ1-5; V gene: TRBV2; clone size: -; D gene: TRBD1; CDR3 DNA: TGTGCCAGCAGCCATGGACAGGGGGCTTCTCAGCCCCAGCATTTT; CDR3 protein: CASSHGQGASQPQHF
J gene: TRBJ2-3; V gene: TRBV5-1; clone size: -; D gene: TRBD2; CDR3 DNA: TGCGCCAGCAGCCTTACCGGGACTAGCGGCACAGATACGCAGTATTTT; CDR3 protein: CASSLTGTSGTDTQYF
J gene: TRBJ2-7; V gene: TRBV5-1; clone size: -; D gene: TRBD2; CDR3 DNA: TGCGCCAGCAGCTTGGAGGGACTAGCGGGAGTAAACGAGCAGTACTTC; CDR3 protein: CASSLEGLAGVNEQYF
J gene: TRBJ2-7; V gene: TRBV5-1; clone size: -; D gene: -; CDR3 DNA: TGCGCCAGCAGCTCGCTCGCCGGTGGCACTTCCTACGAGCAGTACTTC; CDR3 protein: CASSSLAGGTSYEQYF
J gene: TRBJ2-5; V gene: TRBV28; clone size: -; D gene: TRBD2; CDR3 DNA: TGTGCCAGCAGTTTGCTTCGACTAGCGGGAGGCCGGGGTGAGACCCAGTACTTC; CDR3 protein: CASSLLRLAGGRGETQYF
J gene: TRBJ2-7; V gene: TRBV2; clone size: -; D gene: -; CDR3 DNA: TGTGCCAGCAGTCCCCTGGGCGGTACCTACGAGCAGTACTTC; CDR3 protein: CASSPLGGTYEQYF
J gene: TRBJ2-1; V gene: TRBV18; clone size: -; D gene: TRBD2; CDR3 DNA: TGTGCCAGCTCACCACCCCCCCTAGCGGGAGGTGGCAATGAGCAGTTCTTC; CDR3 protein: CASSPPPLAGGGNEQFF
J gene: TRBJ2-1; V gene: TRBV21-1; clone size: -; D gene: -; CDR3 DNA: TGTGCCAGCAGCAATCCCGAGAGCGGACACCAAGAATACAATGAGCAGTTCTTC; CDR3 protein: CASSNPESGHQEYNEQFF
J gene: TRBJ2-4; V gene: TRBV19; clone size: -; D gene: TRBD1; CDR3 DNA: TGTGCCAGTAAGACAGGGGGGAACATTCAGTACTTC; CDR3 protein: CASKTGGNIQYF